These 17 T cell receptor beta chains were sequenced from one sample in a study of blood T cell repertoires in COVID-19. Method: immunoSEQ multiplex PCR; TCRdb's copy keeps in-frame clones and lacks some. The sample has around 41,000 clones; about 90% are singletons. Sequenced: peripheral blood. The receptors here all came from a woman aged 25 to 39 in a cohort sampled during active COVID-19.

The V call is TRBV5-6, the J call TRBJ2-2; a weak D match, TRBD2 (5 bases). Trimming left V 6 bases short and J 0 bases short, with 12 bases between. The length of the CDR3 is 15 residues. Germline loops: CDR1 SGHDT, CDR2 YYEEEE. CDR3 residues: CASTKDLTNTGELFF. DNA of the CDR3: TGTGCCAGCACGAAGGACTTAACGAACACCGGGGAGCTGTTTTTT. Full variable domain (missing parts from reference TRBV5-6 and TRBJ2-2): DAGVTQSPTHLIKTRGQQVTLRCSPKSGHDTVSWYQQALGQGPQFIFQYYEEEERQRGNFPDRFSGHQFPNYSSELNVNALLLGDSALYLCASTKDLTNTGELFFGEGSRLTVL.

The rearrangement uses TRBV5-1 and TRBJ1-2, with D tentatively TRBD1 (6 bases). This CDR3 is 14 amino acids long. The germline V gene encodes CDR1 SGHRS and CDR2 YFSETQ. Trimming cost V 6 bases and J 3 bases, with 15 bases left between them. Written as DNA, the CDR3 is TGCGCCAGCACCAAAGGGGGTAGGGACTATGGCTACACCTTC. It translates to CASTKGGRDYGYTF. Full variable domain (rest looked up from reference TRBV5-1 and TRBJ1-2): KAGVTQTPRYLIKTRGQQVTLSCSPISGHRSVSWYQQTPGQGLQFLFEYFSETQRNKGNFPGRFSGRQFSNSRSEMNVSTLELGDSALYLCASTKGGRDYGYTFGSGTRLTVV.

The count of this clone is one. J is TRBJ1-5 and V is TRBV5-8, with no clear D. There are 16 residues in the CDR3. Germline CDR1 and CDR2: SGHTS and YDEGEE. The V end lost 2 bases, the J end lost 0 bases, and 12 bases lay between the germline ends. DNA of the CDR3: TGTGCCAGCAGCTTCCTTGATCTACTTAGCAATCAGCCCCAGCATTTT. Protein: CASSFLDLLSNQPQHF.

This clone was seen only once. The V gene is TRBV7-3, the J gene TRBJ2-4; 9 bases match TRBD1. Germline V gene lookup returns CDR1 SGHTA and CDR2 FQGTGA. The CDR3 runs 15 residues. V shed 5 bases and J 5 bases; nucleotides not matched to a gene: 7. The CDR3 region is CASSLTGDRENIQYF. Here the CDR3 DNA reads TGTGCCAGCAGCCTTACGGGGGACAGGGAAAACATTCAGTACTTC.

The chain joins TRBV5-1 to TRBJ1-2, with TRBD1 matching 8 bases. The CDR3 spans 14 residues. Unmatched junction bases numbered 5, after V lost 0 bases and J lost 7 bases. Germline V gene lookup returns CDR1 SGHRS and CDR2 YFSETQ. CDR3 in DNA: TGCGCCAGCAGCTTGGAAGGGGACAGGCGTGGCTACACCTTC. Translated, it gives CASSLEGDRRGYTF.

This clone was observed a single time. The chain is built from TRBV28 and TRBJ2-3; 12 nucleotides match TRBD2. Germline V CDR1 and CDR2: MDHEN, SYDVKM. This CDR3 has 14 amino acids. V shed 2 bases, J shed 11 bases, and the junction held 5 bases outside the gene matches. The CDR3 coding sequence is TGTGCCAGCAGTTTAGCGACTAGCGGGAGTATGCAGTATTTT. It translates to CASSLATSGSMQYF.

The chain is built from TRBV9 and TRBJ2-7, with D unclear. Trimming stripped 3 bases from V and 2 bases from J, with 12 bases between. Germline loops: CDR1 SGDLS, CDR2 YYNGEE. The length of the CDR3 is 14 residues. The CDR3 protein is CASSADGSTYEQYF. CDR3 bases: TGTGCCAGCAGCGCAGACGGGTCGACCTACGAGCAGTACTTC.

A single count supports this clone. The chain couples TRBV15 to TRBJ2-5; 7 positions match TRBD1. The germline gives CDR1 LNHNV, CDR2 YYDKDF (reference sequence). Losses at the gene ends were 0 bases for V and 2 bases for J; bases not matched to a gene: 3. CDR3 size: 15 residues. DNA of the CDR3: TGTGCCACCAGCAGAGAGAGGGACAGTCAAGAGACCCAGTACTTC. Translation gives CATSRERDSQETQYF.

The rearrangement links TRBV5-8 to TRBJ2-7; TRBD1 agrees at 7 bases. Germline loops: CDR1 SGHTS, CDR2 YDEGEE. The CDR3 runs to 13 residues. V lost 5 bases and J lost 10; bases outside the gene matches: 12. CDR3 amino acids: CASRPKQGSSQYF. Here the CDR3 DNA reads TGTGCCAGCAGACCTAAACAGGGGTCGAGCCAGTACTTC.

J is TRBJ2-7 and V is TRBV18; TRBD2 agrees at 7 bases. The CDR3 has 15 residues. V was clipped by 3 bases and J by 0 bases; unmatched bases: 5. From germline, CDR1 is KGHSH and CDR2 LQKENI. CDR3 protein: CASSPIGGSSYEQYF. In DNA form, the CDR3 reads TGTGCCAGCTCACCGATTGGCGGGAGCTCCTACGAGCAGTACTTC.

The chain joins TRBV30 to TRBJ1-5; D might be TRBD1 (6 bases). The CDR3 runs to 13 residues. Trimming shortened V by 3 bases and J by 5 bases, and 11 bases separated the two germline ends. Per the germline V gene, CDR1 is GTSNPN and CDR2 is SVGIG (reference sequence). The CDR3 DNA reads TGTGCCTGGAGCTCAGGGGTGGATCAGCCCCAGCATTTT. It yields the protein CAWSSGVDQPQHF.

This chain joins TRBV30 and TRBJ1-6, with 7 bases matching TRBD1. Germline assignment: CDR1 GTSNPN and CDR2 SVGIG (reference sequence). V was pared by 3 bases and J by 3 bases, with 8 bases of the junction left unmatched. The CDR3 is 16 residues long. The CDR3 here is CAWRPAGGIYNSPLHF. The CDR3 DNA sequence: TGTGCCTGGAGGCCCGCAGGGGGTATCTATAATTCACCCCTCCACTTT.

The chain carries TRBV7-2 and TRBJ2-7; 13 positions match TRBD2. This CDR3 spans 16 amino acids. Trimming removed 5 bases from V and 0 bases from J; junction bases left unmatched: 4. Per the germline V gene, CDR1 is SGHTA and CDR2 is FQGNSA. The CDR3 is CASSSRTSGSSYEQYF. The CDR3 nucleotides are TGTGCCAGCAGCAGCCGGACTAGCGGGAGCTCCTACGAGCAGTACTTC.

This clone was counted a single time. The V call is TRBV6-5, the J call TRBJ2-7; tentatively, D is TRBD2 (6 bases). Germline-derived CDR1 and CDR2 are MNHEY and SVGAGI. The CDR3 is made up of 14 amino acids. V dropped 2 bases and J dropped 6 bases, with 14 bases sitting between them. CDR3 nucleotide sequence: TGTGCCAGCAGTTACCGGGACTCCGTGGGCGAGCAGTACTTC. As protein: CASSYRDSVGEQYF.

The chain employs TRBV30 and TRBJ1-3, with TRBD1 as a possible D gene (6 bases). Trimming stripped 3 bases from V and 2 bases from J, with 11 bases between. The CDR3 is 14 amino acids. Germline CDR1 GTSNPN, CDR2 SVGIG (reference sequence). The CDR3 protein is CAWRQGTTGNTIYF. The CDR3 DNA is TGTGCCTGGAGACAGGGCACGACTGGAAACACCATATATTTT.

The chain joins TRBV25-1 to TRBJ1-2; D ambiguous. V lost 4 bases to trimming and J lost 7 bases, with 13 bases between them. The CDR3 loop spans 13 amino acids. Germline V gene sequence: CDR1 MGHDK, CDR2 SYGVNS. CDR3 coding DNA: TGTGCCAGCAGTGGGGCAGTTGTACGTGGCTACACCTTC. Amino acids: CASSGAVVRGYTF.

V usage is TRBV3-1 (or the pseudogene TRBV3-2) and J usage is TRBJ2-7; 10 bases match TRBD2. The germline V gene encodes CDR1 LGHDT and CDR2 YNNKEL (reference sequence). The CDR3 covers 16 residues. Trimming at V came to 1 base and at J to 1 base, leaving 4 bases not matched to a gene. The CDR3: CASSQARTSGSYEQYF. In nucleotides, the CDR3 is TGTGCCAGCAGCCAAGCCCGGACTAGCGGTTCCTACGAGCAGTACTTC.